This T cell receptor beta chain came from a study of T-cell memory formation after mild COVID-19. About this clonotype itself: Its cognate antigen is unknown.

Findings of the study overall: Mostly located in CM and EM were contracting CD4+ clones, with contracting CD8+ clones located in EMRA. Later expanders leaned CD4+, whereas clones that contracted between day 15 and 85 were balanced CD4/CD8.

Employing constant-segment primers, 5'RACE generated TCR alpha and TCR beta cDNA libraries bearing sample barcodes and UMIs. A single record per CDR3 protein comes from TCRdb applying MiXCR to the 5' RACE reads. The repertoire holds 250,000 to 400,000 distinct CDR3 sequences, with over 11% as singletons. This clonotype was sampled from a man between 18 and 29 years old who had mild COVID-19 (a few samples of this study predate the infection). Cell type and time point are not known. The sample consisted of PBMCs or a T cell subset sorted from them (not recorded which).

The CDR3 sequence is CSVEVTDTGVGNEQFF. CDR3 DNA: TGCAGCGTTGAAGTTACCGATACAGGGGTCGGGAATGAGCAGTTCTTC. The rearrangement joins TRBV29-1 to TRBJ2-1; 7 bases match TRBD1. This CDR3 is 16 amino acids long. Germline CDR1 is SQVTM and CDR2 is ANQGSEA. Trimming removed 1 base from V and 7 bases from J; junction bases left unmatched: 13.